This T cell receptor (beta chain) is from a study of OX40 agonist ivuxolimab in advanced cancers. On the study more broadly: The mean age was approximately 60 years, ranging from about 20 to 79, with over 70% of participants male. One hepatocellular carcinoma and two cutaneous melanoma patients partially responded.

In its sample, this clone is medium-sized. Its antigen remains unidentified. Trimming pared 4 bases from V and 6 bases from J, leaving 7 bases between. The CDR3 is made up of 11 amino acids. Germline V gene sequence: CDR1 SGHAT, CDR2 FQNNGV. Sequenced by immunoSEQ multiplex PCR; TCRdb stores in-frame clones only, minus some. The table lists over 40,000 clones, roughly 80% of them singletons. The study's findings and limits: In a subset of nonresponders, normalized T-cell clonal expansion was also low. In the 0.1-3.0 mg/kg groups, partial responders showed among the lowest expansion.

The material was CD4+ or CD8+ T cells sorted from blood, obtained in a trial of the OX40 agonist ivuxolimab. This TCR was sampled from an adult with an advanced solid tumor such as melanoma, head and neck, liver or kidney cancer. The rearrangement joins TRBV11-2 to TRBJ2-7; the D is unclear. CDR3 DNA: TGTGCCAGCAGCTCTCAGCTCGAGCAGTACTTC. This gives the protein CASSSQLEQYF.